This T cell receptor beta chain stems from a study of cytomegalovirus exposure and HLA in healthy donors. Study-level points and caveats: The study labeled more than 150 TCR beta chains cytomegalovirus-associated. For cytomegalovirus status, the classifier reportedly gave diagnoses with high specificity and sensitivity. According to a subsequent analysis, TCR clusters identified in the first cohort showed a tendency to co-occur across the 120 or so validation repertoires.

The donors were part of the approximately 120-subject validation cohort, which stood apart from the roughly 700-subject first cohort. With regard to this clone: The antigen remains unidentified.

Assay: immunoSEQ multiplex PCR; the TCRdb copy retains only in-frame clones and omits some. The data hold over 200,000 clones, with around 90% observed a single time. From germline, CDR1 is SQVTM and CDR2 ANQGSEA. The CDR3 covers 13 residues. With 0 bases removed from V and 5 bases from J, the gap between germline ends came to 9 bases. This receptor was obtained from a woman in her 30s in good health and CMV-seronegative. V gene TRBV29-1 combines with J gene TRBJ2-3; D call uncertain. Sequencing used PBMCs. In DNA form, the CDR3 reads TGCAGCGTTGAAGATCTATCCCTAGATACGCAGTATTTT. It yields the protein CSVEDLSLDTQYF.